This T cell receptor beta chain is drawn from a study of cytomegalovirus exposure and HLA in healthy donors. On the study more broadly: A preliminary data release comprised 80 million to 95 million unique TCRs obtained from HLA-typed donors. Study-level points and caveats: In a later analysis, TCR beta V- and J-gene trimming showed a link to a missense DCLRE1C variant.

The primer mix had 60 Vbeta and 13 Jbeta primers. Assay used: immunoSEQ multiplex PCR; TCRdb lists only in-frame clones, some missing. The sample carries some 170,000 clones, about 69% recorded once. Germline V CDR1 and CDR2: SGHVS, FNYEAQ. This CDR3 is built from 15 residues. Trimming took 5 bases from V and 4 from J; bases not matched to a gene: 5. As for this clone: Its cognate antigen is unknown.

Sample: PBMCs. The receptor was derived from a human donor in good health. V is TRBV7-6 and J is TRBJ2-2; 9 bases fit TRBD2. The CDR3 DNA reads TGTGCCAGCAGCCACATAGCGGGGGTCACCGGGGAGCTGTTTTTT. Translated: CASSHIAGVTGELFF.